The 5 T cell receptor beta chains below come from one sample, sequenced in a study of identical twins. In TCRdb, the 5' RACE reads were re-called with MiXCR into one record per CDR3 protein. The profile shows 1.5 million to 2 million distinct CDR3 sequences, less than 40% of them singletons. Sequences were obtained from cord blood. The source of these receptors is a newborn girl in good health.

The rearrangement joins TRBV2 to TRBJ1-2, with TRBD1 matching 7 bases. The length of the CDR3 is 16 residues. Trimming cost V 2 bases and J 6 bases; bases outside gene matches: 12. Germline-derived CDR1 and CDR2 are SNHLY and FYNNEI. The DNA of the CDR3 is TGTGCCAGCAGTGAATGGGGGACAGTAAGCACCCATGGCTACACCTTC. Translation: CASSEWGTVSTHGYTF.

The CDR3 reads CASMGLGSGANVLTF. CDR3 sequence (DNA): TGTGCCAGCATGGGGTTGGGGTCTGGGGCCAACGTCCTGACTTTC. The chain has TRBV27 and TRBJ2-6; D remains unclear. This CDR3 is 15 amino acids long. The V and J ends lost 7 bases and 1 base respectively, with 11 bases between them. Germline CDR1 MNHEY, CDR2 SMNVEV (reference sequence).

A note on this clonotype: One end of the junction fails to match germline, which may point to a read error. The J gene is TRBJ2-1, the V gene TRBV3-1, with 11 bases aligning to TRBD2. CDR3 length equals 15 residues. From germline, CDR1 is LGHDT and CDR2 YNNKEL (reference sequence). CDR3 nucleotides: TGTGCCATCAGCCAGTCCGGGACTAGCGGCAATGAGCAGTTCTTC. Protein product: CAISQSGTSGNEQFF.

The chain recombines TRBV27 with TRBJ1-6; no firm D call. V lost 5 bases and J 6 bases, leaving 14 bases between the germline ends. The CDR3 consists of 15 residues. CDR1 MNHEY and CDR2 SMNVEV come from the germline V gene (reference sequence). In DNA form, the CDR3 reads TGTGCCAGCAGTGCGAACAGCTCCCCTAATTCACCCCTCCACTTT. As protein: CASSANSSPNSPLHF.

The J gene is TRBJ2-1, the V gene TRBV29-1, with D uncertain. Germline lookup yields CDR1 SQVTM and CDR2 ANQGSEA. V gave up 2 bases and J gave up 7 bases, with 9 bases separating them. The length of the CDR3 is 12 residues. The CDR3 DNA follows: TGCAGCGTTGAAACGGGTCCGAATGAGCAGTTCTTC. Its translation: CSVETGPNEQFF.